Following are 13 T cell receptor beta chains from one sample sequenced in a study of shared clonotypes between healthy human individuals. Clones were read by immunoSEQ multiplex PCR, and TCRdb kept only the in-frame ones, dropping some. The profile shows some 510,000 clones, 60% to 85% of them singletons. The sample taken for sequencing was PBMCs. Source of these receptors: a woman aged 35 to 49 in good health. Some clones in this sample may be carry-over from other donors' samples.

Note on this clone: Other DNA sequences from this sample encode an identical CDR3 as well. The genes are TRBV27 and TRBJ1-6; D gene ambiguous. From germline, CDR1 is MNHEY and CDR2 SMNVEV (reference sequence). The CDR3 covers 14 residues. V lost 3 bases and J lost 5, with 8 bases in between. The CDR3 is CASSFRGNNSPLHF. DNA for the CDR3: TGTGCCAGCAGTTTCCGTGGTAATAATTCACCCCTCCACTTT.

This sequence joins TRBV19 and TRBJ1-1; D is unclear. V dropped 2 bases and J dropped 1 base, with 11 bases sitting between them. The CDR3 consists of 15 residues. CDR1 and CDR2 from the germline V gene are LNHDA and SQIVND (reference sequence). CDR3: CASSILGRENTEAFF. The CDR3 region has the DNA TGTGCCAGTAGTATACTCGGGAGGGAGAACACTGAAGCTTTCTTT. The full variable domain, in which reference TRBV19 and TRBJ1-1 provide the parts outside the CDR3, is DGGITQSPKYLFRKEGQNVTLSCEQNLNHDAMYWYRQDPGQGLRLIYYSQIVNDFQKGDIAEGYSVSREKKESFPLTVTSAQKNPTAFYLCASSILGRENTEAFFGQGTRLTVV.

This chain links TRBV27 with TRBJ2-1, with TRBD2 matching 15 bases. Germline V CDR1 and CDR2: MNHEY, SMNVEV (reference sequence). Trimming took 3 bases from V and 9 from J; bases not matched to a gene: 9. The CDR3 totals 17 residues. The CDR3: CASSFLGLAGGEGEQFF. As DNA, the CDR3 is TGTGCCAGCAGTTTTCTGGGACTAGCGGGAGGAGAGGGTGAGCAGTTCTTC.

This chain uses TRBV6-5 with TRBJ2-2; the match to TRBD2 covers 7 bases. The junction had 5 bases not matched to a gene; V was cut back by 4 bases and J by 0 bases. The CDR3 is 16 amino acids. Germline lookup yields CDR1 MNHEY and CDR2 SVGAGI. The CDR3 region is CASSFRLAANTGELFF. The CDR3 bases are TGTGCCAGCAGTTTTCGACTAGCCGCGAACACCGGGGAGCTGTTTTTT.

The chain carries TRBV7-8 and TRBJ1-3, with D maybe TRBD1 (5 bases). The CDR3 spans 14 residues. Per germline, CDR1 SGHVS and CDR2 FQNEAQ. With 5 bases removed from V and 3 bases from J, the gap between germline ends came to 11 bases. The CDR3 is CASSPRTFGNTIYF. In DNA form, the CDR3 reads TGTGCCAGCAGCCCACGGACATTTGGAAACACCATATATTTT.

The rearrangement joins TRBV5-8 to TRBJ2-5; maybe TRBD1 (5 bases). Germline-derived CDR1 and CDR2 are SGHTS and YDEGEE. V was pared by 4 bases and J by 7 bases, with 11 bases between. CDR3 size: 12 residues. CDR3 protein: CASSGQGRTQYF. The DNA of the CDR3 is TGTGCCAGCAGCGGGCAGGGTAGGACCCAGTACTTC.

V gene TRBV30 combines with J gene TRBJ2-3, with 11 bases lining up with TRBD2. Losses at the gene ends were 7 bases for V and 2 bases for J; bases not matched to a gene: 8. The CDR3 runs 15 residues. Germline CDR1 and CDR2: GTSNPN and SVGIG (reference sequence). The CDR3 is CAYRLAGQLTDTQYF. The CDR3 coding sequence is TGTGCCTATCGACTAGCGGGACAACTCACAGATACGCAGTATTTT.

This clone occurred once. The CDR3 is CASSQGLAAGGEQFF. The CDR3 region has the DNA TGCGCCAGCAGCCAAGGCTTAGCGGCGGGGGGTGAGCAGTTCTTC. The J gene is TRBJ2-1, the V gene TRBV4-1, with 8 bases matching TRBD2. Looked up from germline, CDR1 is MGHRA and CDR2 is YSYEKL. The CDR3 has 15 amino acids. V dropped 1 base and J dropped 9; count of bases not matched to a gene: 8.

The chain links TRBV7-6 to TRBJ2-5; 9 bases align to TRBD1. The germline CDR1 and CDR2 sequences are SGHVS and FNYEAQ. The CDR3 length is 15 residues. The junction had 4 bases not matched to a gene; V was cut back by 2 bases and J by 3 bases. Written as DNA, the CDR3 is TGTGCCAGCAGCTTATGGGGACAGGGAAAAGAGACCCAGTACTTC. Its protein product is CASSLWGQGKETQYF.

The CDR3 is CASSVTGELFF. In DNA form, the CDR3 reads TGTGCCAGCAGCGTAACCGGGGAGCTGTTTTTT. This chain connects TRBV7-9 to TRBJ2-2; unclear D gene. V was pared by 5 bases and J by 5 bases, with 3 bases between. The germline V gene has CDR1 SEHNR and CDR2 FQNEAQ (reference sequence). This CDR3 is built from 11 residues.

V usage is TRBV28 and J usage is TRBJ1-1; D perhaps matches TRBD1 (6 bases). This CDR3 contains 14 residues. The V end lost 7 bases, the J end lost 6 bases, and 18 bases lay between the germline ends. CDR1 is MDHEN and CDR2 is SYDVKM in the germline V gene. The CDR3 loop is CASTQQPGVSEAFF. The CDR3 DNA is TGTGCCAGCACCCAGCAACCAGGGGTTTCTGAAGCTTTCTTT.

J is TRBJ2-2 and V is TRBV11-2; weak D call: TRBD1 (6 bases). The ends were cut back, 5 bases at V and 8 bases at J, with 24 bases in the middle. CDR1 is SGHAT, CDR2 FQNNGV, per germline. The CDR3 loop spans 17 amino acids. CDR3 residues: CASSIRTGRVKSGELFF. The CDR3 region has the DNA TGTGCCAGCAGCATACGAACAGGGCGGGTAAAGTCGGGGGAGCTGTTTTTT.

In this sample, this clone turned up a few times. The chain employs TRBV25-1 and TRBJ1-4; D unclear. V dropped 4 bases and J dropped 7 bases, with 16 bases sitting between them. The germline V gene encodes CDR1 MGHDK and CDR2 SYGVNS. The CDR3 consists of 15 residues. The CDR3 reads CASSAPGGYLEKLFF. In DNA, the CDR3 is TGTGCCAGCAGTGCCCCCGGAGGATATCTTGAAAAACTGTTTTTT.